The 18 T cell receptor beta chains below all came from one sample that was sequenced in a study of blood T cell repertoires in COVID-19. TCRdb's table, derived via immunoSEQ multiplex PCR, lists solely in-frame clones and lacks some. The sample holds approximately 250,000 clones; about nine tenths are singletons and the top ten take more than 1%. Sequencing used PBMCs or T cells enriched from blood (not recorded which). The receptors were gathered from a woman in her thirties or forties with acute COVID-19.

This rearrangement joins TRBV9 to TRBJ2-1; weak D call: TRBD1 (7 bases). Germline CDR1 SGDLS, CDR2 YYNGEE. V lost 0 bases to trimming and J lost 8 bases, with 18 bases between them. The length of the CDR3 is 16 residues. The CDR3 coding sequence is TGTGCCAGCAGCGTAGGAAGGAGGGGGCTAATATATGAGCAGTTCTTC. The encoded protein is CASSVGRRGLIYEQFF. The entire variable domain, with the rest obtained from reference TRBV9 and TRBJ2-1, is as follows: DSGVTQTPKHLITATGQRVTLRCSPRSGDLSVYWYQQSLDQGLQFLIQYYNGEERAKGNILERFSAQQFPDLHSELNLSSLELGDSALYFCASSVGRRGLIYEQFFGPGTRLTVL.

CDR3 bases: TGTGCCAGCAGCTTAGTTGCTAGCGGGAACACCGGGGAGCTGTTTTTT. It is translated as CASSLVASGNTGELFF. The rearrangement links TRBV7-8 to TRBJ2-2; 7 bases map to TRBD2. Germline trimming cut 1 base from V and 1 base from J; bases unmatched to any gene: 3. The CDR3 contains 16 residues. CDR1 is SGHVS, CDR2 FQNEAQ, per germline.

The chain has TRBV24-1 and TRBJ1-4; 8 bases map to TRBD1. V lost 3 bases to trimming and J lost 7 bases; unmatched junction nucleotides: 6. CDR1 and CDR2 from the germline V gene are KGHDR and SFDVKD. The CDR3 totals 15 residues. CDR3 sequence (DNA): TGTGCCACCAGTGATAACAGGGGGGATACTGAAAAACTGTTTTTT. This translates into CATSDNRGDTEKLFF.

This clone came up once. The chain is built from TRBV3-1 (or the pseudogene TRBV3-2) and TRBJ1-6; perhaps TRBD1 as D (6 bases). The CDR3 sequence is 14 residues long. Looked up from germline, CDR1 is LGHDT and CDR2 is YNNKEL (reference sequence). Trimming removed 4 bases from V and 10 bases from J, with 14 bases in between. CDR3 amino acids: CASSLLRGGSPLHF. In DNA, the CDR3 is TGTGCCAGCAGCCTTTTAAGGGGGGGCTCACCCCTCCACTTT.

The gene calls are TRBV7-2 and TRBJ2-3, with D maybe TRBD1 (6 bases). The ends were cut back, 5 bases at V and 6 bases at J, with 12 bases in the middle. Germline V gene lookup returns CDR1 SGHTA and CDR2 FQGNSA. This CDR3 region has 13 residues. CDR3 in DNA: TGTGCCAGCAGCACTGGGGGCTCGGATACGCAGTATTTT. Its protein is CASSTGGSDTQYF.

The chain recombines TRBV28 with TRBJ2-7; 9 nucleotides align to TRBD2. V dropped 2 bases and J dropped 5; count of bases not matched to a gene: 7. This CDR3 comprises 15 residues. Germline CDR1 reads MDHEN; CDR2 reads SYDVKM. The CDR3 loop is CASSLGASGTNEQYF. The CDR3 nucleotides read TGTGCCAGCAGTTTAGGGGCTAGCGGGACGAACGAGCAGTACTTC.

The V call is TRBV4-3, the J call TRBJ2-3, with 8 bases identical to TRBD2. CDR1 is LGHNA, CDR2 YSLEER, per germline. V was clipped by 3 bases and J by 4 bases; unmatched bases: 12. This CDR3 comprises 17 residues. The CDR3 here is CASSHAQPGLGADTQYF. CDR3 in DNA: TGCGCCAGCAGCCACGCGCAACCGGGACTAGGGGCAGATACGCAGTATTTT.

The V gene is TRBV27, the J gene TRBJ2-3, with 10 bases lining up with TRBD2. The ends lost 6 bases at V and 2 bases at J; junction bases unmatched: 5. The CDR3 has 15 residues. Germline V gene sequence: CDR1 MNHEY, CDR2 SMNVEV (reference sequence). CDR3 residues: CASRELAGYTDTQYF. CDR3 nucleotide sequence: TGTGCCAGCAGAGAACTAGCGGGGTACACAGATACGCAGTATTTT.

The CDR3 loop is CASSLELAGVNEQFF. The CDR3 nucleotides are TGTGCCAGCAGCTTGGAACTAGCGGGAGTTAATGAGCAGTTCTTC. The chain recombines TRBV5-4 with TRBJ2-1, with 11 bases matching TRBD2. The trim removed 0 bases at V and 7 bases at J, leaving 3 bases unmatched. Per germline, CDR1 SGHNT and CDR2 YYREEE (reference sequence). This CDR3 region has 15 residues.

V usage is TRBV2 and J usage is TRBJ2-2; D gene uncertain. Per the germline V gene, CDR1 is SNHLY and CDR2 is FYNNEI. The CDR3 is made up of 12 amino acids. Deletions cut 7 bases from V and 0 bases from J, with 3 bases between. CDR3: CASTSNTGELFF. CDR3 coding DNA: TGTGCCAGCACCTCGAACACCGGGGAGCTGTTTTTT.

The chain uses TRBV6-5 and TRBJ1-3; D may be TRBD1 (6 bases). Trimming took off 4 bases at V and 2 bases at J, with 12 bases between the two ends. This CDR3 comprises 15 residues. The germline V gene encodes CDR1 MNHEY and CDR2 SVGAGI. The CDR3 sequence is CASSLTGFAGNTIYF. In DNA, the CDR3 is TGTGCCAGCAGTTTAACAGGGTTCGCTGGAAACACCATATATTTT.

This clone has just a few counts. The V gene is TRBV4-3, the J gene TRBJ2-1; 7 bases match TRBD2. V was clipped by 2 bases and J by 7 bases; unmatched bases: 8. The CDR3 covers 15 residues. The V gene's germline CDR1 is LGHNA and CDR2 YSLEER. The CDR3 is CASSQPSGGVNEQFF. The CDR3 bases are TGCGCCAGCAGCCAACCTAGCGGTGGAGTTAATGAGCAGTTCTTC.

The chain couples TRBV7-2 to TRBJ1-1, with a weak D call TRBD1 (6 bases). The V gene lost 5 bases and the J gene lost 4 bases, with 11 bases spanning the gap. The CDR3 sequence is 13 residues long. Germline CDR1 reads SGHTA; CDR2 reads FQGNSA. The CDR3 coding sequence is TGTGCCAGCAGCCCGACCAGGGGCACTGAAGCTTTCTTT. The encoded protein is CASSPTRGTEAFF.

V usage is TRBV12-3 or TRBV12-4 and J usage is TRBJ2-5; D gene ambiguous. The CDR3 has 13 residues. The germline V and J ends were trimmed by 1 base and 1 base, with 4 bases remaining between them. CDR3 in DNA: TGTGCCAGCAGTTTAGGCAGCCAAGAGACCCAGTACTTC. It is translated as CASSLGSQETQYF.

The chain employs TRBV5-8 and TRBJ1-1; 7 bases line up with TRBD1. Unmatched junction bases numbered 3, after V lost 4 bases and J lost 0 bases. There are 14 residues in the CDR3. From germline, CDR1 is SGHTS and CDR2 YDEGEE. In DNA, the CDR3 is TGTGCCAGCAGCATTGACAGGGTGAACACTGAAGCTTTCTTT. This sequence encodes CASSIDRVNTEAFF.

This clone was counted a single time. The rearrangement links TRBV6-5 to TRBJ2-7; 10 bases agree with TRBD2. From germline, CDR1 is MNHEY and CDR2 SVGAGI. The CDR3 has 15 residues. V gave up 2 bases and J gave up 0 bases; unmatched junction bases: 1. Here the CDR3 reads CASSYASGSSYEQYF. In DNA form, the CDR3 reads TGTGCCAGCAGTTACGCTAGCGGGAGCTCCTACGAGCAGTACTTC.

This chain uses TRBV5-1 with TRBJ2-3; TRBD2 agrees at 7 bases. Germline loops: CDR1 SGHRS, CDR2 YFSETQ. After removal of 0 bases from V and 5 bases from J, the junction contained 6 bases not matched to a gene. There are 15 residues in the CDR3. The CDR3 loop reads CASSLAREGRDTQYF. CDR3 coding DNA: TGCGCCAGCAGCTTGGCGAGGGAGGGGAGAGATACGCAGTATTTT.

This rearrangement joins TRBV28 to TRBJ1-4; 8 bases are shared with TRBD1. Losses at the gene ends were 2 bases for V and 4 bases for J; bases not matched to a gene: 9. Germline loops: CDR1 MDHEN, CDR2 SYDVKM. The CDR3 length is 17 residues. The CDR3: CASSLPLQGAVNEKLFF. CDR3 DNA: TGTGCCAGCAGTTTACCGCTGCAGGGGGCGGTTAATGAAAAACTGTTTTTT.